This entry concerns a single T cell receptor beta chain. The specificity of this receptor is unknown. Base qualities are not recorded, but no much larger clone differs from it by a single base. TCRbeta CDR3 regions were amplified from genomic DNA using the immunoSEQ Assay, a bias-controlled multiplex PCR. In the original analysis: The number of nucleated cells in each sample was estimated by amplification of reference gene primers within the assay. To quantify the absolute abundance of each unique TCRbeta CDR3 rearrangement, sequence reads were collapsed and filtered. Productive Simpson clonality was computed per sample as the square root of Simpson's diversity index over productive rearrangements. TCRdb holds this immuneACCESS table with in-frame rearrangements only. Some clones are missing; in checked studies, unresolved V genes explain under half, and the rest has no known cause. D and trimming come from the DNA, and the V and J calls and clone size come from that table. The sample profile shows fewer than 200,000 clones; approximately 87% of them were found once. The ten largest clones represent about 2.7% of the sample.

These data are taken from a study of blood T cell repertoires in COVID-19 (dated by TCRdb to the early 2020s). As for the study more broadly: Samples covering the acute and convalescent phases of COVID-19 were provided by collaborators in the United States, Italy and Spain. Where available, HLA class I and class II types were taken from metadata supplied by the sample provider and were not determined by assay-based typing. The sample metadata nearly always contained a de-identified subject ID, COVID-19 status, age in years and sex. The repertoires were made available in a free public database intended to serve as a resource for research on the immune response to SARS-CoV-2. Deeply sampled blood TCRbeta repertoires from subjects exposed to, actively infected with, or recovered from COVID-19 were included in the dataset. The prospective study material was composed of cDNA or gDNA derived from T cells, B-cell-depleted T cells, or PBMCs. Samples came from the ongoing ImmuneRACE study (first 160 participants) plus 1,254 subjects from 6 global collaborators.

Each collaborating institution followed its own protocols to collect whole blood in K2EDTA tubes. Collaborator samples were shipped for TCRbeta analysis as frozen whole blood, isolated PBMCs, or DNA extracted from either sample type. Summary of the overall study and its limitations: The amount of clinical and demographic metadata varied by source and participant and was provided uncurated.

From cysteine to phenylalanine, the CDR3 is 15 amino acids long. CDR3 DNA only is kept here, 45 bases in frame from base 1. CDR1 and CDR2 (MNHEY, SVGEGT) derive from the germline V gene. V trim: 2 bases; J trim: 3 bases; unmatched bases: 3. The sample taken for sequencing was peripheral blood. The chain uses TRBV6-2 or TRBV6-3 and TRBJ2-3, with 9 bases in between that match TRBD1. The receptor's source is a man in his forties with active or convalescent COVID-19. The nucleotide sequence is TGTGCCAGCAGTTACCGGGACAGGGTAACAGATACGCAGTATTTT. Its translation is CASSYRDRVTDTQYF.